The T cell receptor beta chain described here comes from a study of blood T cell repertoires in COVID-19. For the study at large: There were acute and convalescent COVID-19 samples, and they came from the United States, Italy and Spain. T cells, B-cell-depleted T cells, or PBMCs supplied cDNA or gDNA.

Sequencing used immunoSEQ multiplex PCR; TCRdb keeps in-frame clones, though not all of them. The data contain roughly 250,000 clones, around 88% of them singletons. Participants came from roughly 24 US areas, aged about 18 to 100 years. Cohort assignment relied on participant-reported clinical history. This clone was counted once. Germline-derived CDR1 and CDR2 are SGHTA and FQGNSA. This CDR3 comprises 14 residues. V was trimmed by 5 bases and J by 6 bases, leaving 13 bases between them. The clonotype comes from a woman in her thirties or forties with acute COVID-19. The chain combines TRBV7-2 with TRBJ1-4; D remains ambiguous. Material for sequencing was PBMCs or T cells enriched from blood (not recorded which). The CDR3: CASSADGGHEKLFF. DNA for the CDR3: TGTGCCAGCAGCGCGGACGGAGGTCATGAAAAACTGTTTTTT.